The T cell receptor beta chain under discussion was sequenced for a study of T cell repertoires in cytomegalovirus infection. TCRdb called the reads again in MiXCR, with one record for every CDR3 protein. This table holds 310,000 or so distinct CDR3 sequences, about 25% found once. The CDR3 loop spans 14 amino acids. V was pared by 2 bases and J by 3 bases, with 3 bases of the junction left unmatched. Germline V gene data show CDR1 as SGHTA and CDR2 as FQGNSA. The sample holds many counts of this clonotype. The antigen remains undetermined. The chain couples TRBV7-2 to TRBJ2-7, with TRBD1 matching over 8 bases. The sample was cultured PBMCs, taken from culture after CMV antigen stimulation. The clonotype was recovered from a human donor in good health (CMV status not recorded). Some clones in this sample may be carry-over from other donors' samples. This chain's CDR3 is CASSLHGQGYEQYV. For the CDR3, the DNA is TGTGCCAGCAGCTTACACGGACAGGGCTACGAGCAGTACGTC.